What follows is one T cell receptor beta chain and its context. Trimming removed 1 base at V and 8 bases at J, with 11 bases between. Germline V lookup: CDR1 SNHLY, CDR2 FYNNEI. The CDR3 is 14 amino acids. This sample is drawn from a study of blood T cell repertoires in COVID-19. On the study more broadly: Acute and convalescent COVID-19 samples came from the United States, Italy and Spain. The cDNA or gDNA used as material had been derived from T cells, B-cell-depleted T cells, or PBMCs.

Original data processing: Reference gene primer amplification gave estimated nucleated cell counts. The method was immunoSEQ multiplex PCR; TCRdb's version includes in-frame clones alone and lacks a portion of them. D and trimming were read from the DNA, whereas the V and J calls and clone size are those reported in that table. The sample has approximately 280,000 clones, 86% seen once. This TCR was recovered from a woman aged 25-40 years who had recovered from COVID-19. This chain connects TRBV2 to TRBJ1-4, with D unresolved. Material for sequencing was peripheral blood. This chain's CDR3 is CASSEERLGEKLFF. CDR3 coding DNA: TGTGCCAGCAGTGAAGAGCGGCTCGGGGAAAAACTGTTTTTT.